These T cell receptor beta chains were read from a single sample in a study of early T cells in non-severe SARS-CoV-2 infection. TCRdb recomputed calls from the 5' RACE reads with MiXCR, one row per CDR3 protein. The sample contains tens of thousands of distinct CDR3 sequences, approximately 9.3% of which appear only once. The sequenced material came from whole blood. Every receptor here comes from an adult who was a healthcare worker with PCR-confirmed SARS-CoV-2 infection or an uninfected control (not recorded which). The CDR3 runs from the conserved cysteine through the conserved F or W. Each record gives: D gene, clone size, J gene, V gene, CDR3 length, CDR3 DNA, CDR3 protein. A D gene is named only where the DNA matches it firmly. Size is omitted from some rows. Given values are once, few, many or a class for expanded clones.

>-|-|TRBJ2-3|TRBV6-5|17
TGTGCCAGCAGTTACTCGAATGGGGGGGGCTACGCGGATACGCAGTATTTT
CASSYSNGGGYADTQYF
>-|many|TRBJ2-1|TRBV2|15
TGTGCCAGCAGTGAACCAGGCGGGATTTACAATGAGCAGTTCTTC
CASSEPGGIYNEQFF
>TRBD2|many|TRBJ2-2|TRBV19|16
TGTGCCAGTACCTTGGGACTAGCGGCGAACACCGGGGAGCTGTTTTTT
CASTLGLAANTGELFF
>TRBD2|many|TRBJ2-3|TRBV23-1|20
TGCGCTCAGCCGGGGGGTGAGACTAGCGGGGACAAGGCACACACAGATACGCAGTATTTT
CAQPGGETSGDKAHTDTQYF
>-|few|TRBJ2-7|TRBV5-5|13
TGTGCCAGCAGCAGGACACTATCCTACGAGCAGTACTTC
CASSRTLSYEQYF
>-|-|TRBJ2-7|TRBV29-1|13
TGCAGCGCTGTAGCAGGTTTCGACTACGAGCAGTACTTC
CSAVAGFDYEQYF
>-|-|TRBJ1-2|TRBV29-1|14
TGCAGCGCCGGGGGAGGATCCGCAAACTATGGCTACACCTTC
CSAGGGSANYGYTF
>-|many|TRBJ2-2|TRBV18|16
TGTGCCAGCTCACTAAACGGAGCAGGGGAGGCCGGGGAGCTGTTTTTT
CASSLNGAGEAGELFF
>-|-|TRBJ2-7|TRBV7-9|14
TGTGCCAGCAGCTCCCGGGCAGGGTCCTACGAGCAGTACTTC
CASSSRAGSYEQYF
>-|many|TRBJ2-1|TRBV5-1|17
TGCGCCAGCAGCTTGTTGTCGAAGATAAGCTCCTACAATGAGCAGTTCTTC
CASSLLSKISSYNEQFF
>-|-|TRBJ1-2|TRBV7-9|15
TGTGCCAGCAGCTTAGGAGGGGGTCGAGAGGGAGGCTATACCTTC
CASSLGGGREGGYTF
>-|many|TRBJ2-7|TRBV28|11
TGTGCCAGCGGCAGGGGCTACGAGCAGTACTTC
CASGRGYEQYF
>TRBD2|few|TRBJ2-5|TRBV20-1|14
TGCAGTGCACCAGAGCGGGGGAGCTTAGAGACCCAGTACTTC
CSAPERGSLETQYF
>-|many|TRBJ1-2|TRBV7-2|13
TGTGCCAGCAGCTTAGTAGTGGACTATGGCTACACCTTC
CASSLVVDYGYTF
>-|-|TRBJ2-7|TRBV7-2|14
TGTGCCAGCAGCTCCCCGGGCCTTACGGCGGAGCAGTACTTC
CASSSPGLTAEQYF
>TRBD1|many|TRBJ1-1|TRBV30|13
TGTGCCTCTTCACGGACAGGGTCTCCTGAAGCTTTCTTT
CASSRTGSPEAFF
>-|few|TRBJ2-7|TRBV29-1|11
TGCAGCGTCAGGGGTATTCGCGAGCAGTACTTC
CSVRGIREQYF
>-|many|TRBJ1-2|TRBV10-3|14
TGTGCCATCAGTGAATGGGGGGAAGGGTATGGCTACACCTTC
CAISEWGEGYGYTF
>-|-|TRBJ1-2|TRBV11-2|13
TGTGCCAGCAGCCCAGAAGGGACCTATGGCTACACCTTC
CASSPEGTYGYTF
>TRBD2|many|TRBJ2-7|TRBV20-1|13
TGCAGTGCTGCGACTAGCGTCTCCTACGAGCAGTACTTC
CSAATSVSYEQYF
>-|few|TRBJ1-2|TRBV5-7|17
TGTGCCAGCAGCAGGGCCCTCCGGAGGGGAGGGAGGTATGGCTACACCTTC
CASSRALRRGGRYGYTF
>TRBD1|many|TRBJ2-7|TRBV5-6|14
TGTGCCAGCAGCATTACAGGGGACCCCTACGAGCAGTACTTC
CASSITGDPYEQYF
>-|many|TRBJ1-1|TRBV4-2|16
TGTGCCAGCAGCCAAGAGTGGGGGGGTAGGAACACTGAAGCTTTCTTT
CASSQEWGGRNTEAFF
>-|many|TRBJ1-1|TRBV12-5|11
TGTGCTAGTGGTTTGGAATTACGAGCTTTCTTT
CASGLELRAFF
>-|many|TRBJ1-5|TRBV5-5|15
TGTGCCAGCAGCTTGGGTGGGGCCAGCAATCAGCCCCAGCATTTT
CASSLGGASNQPQHF
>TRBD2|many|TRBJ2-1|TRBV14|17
TGTGCCAGCAGCCAAGAAGGAGCGGGGGTCTTGGGAAATGAGCAGTTCTTC
CASSQEGAGVLGNEQFF
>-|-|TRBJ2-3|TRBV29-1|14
TGCAGCGTTGACTCCGTGGGGTTGACAGATACGCAGTATTTT
CSVDSVGLTDTQYF
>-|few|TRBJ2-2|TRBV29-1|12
TGCAGCGTTGAAGAGGCAACCGGGGAGCTGTTTTTT
CSVEEATGELFF
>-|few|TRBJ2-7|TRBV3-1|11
TGTGCCAGCAGGGGAGTGGGCGAGCAGTACTTC
CASRGVGEQYF
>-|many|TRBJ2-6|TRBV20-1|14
TGCAGTGCTAGCCCCACTTCTGGGGCCAACGTCCTGACTTTC
CSASPTSGANVLTF
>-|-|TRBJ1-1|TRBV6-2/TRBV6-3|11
TGTGCCAGCAGTTCGAACAGGGTAGCTTTCTTT
CASSSNRVAFF
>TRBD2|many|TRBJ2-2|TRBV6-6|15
TGTGCCAGCACCGGGACTAGCGGAAACACCGGGGAGCTGTTTTTT
CASTGTSGNTGELFF
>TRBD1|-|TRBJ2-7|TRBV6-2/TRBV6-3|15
TGTGCCAGCAGTCAACAGGGGACACTCTTTCGTGAGCAGTACTTC
CASSQQGTLFREQYF
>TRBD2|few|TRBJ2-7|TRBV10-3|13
TGTGCCATCGACAGCGGGAGTTCCTACGAGCAGTACTTC
CAIDSGSSYEQYF
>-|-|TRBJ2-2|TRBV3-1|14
TGTGCCAGCAGCCCGTTCGACTGGACCGGGGAGCTGTTTTTT
CASSPFDWTGELFF
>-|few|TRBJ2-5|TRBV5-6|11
TGTGCCAGCAGCTGGGCAGAGACCCAGTACTTC
CASSWAETQYF
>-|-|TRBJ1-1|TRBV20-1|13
TGCAGTGCTAGTGGGCAAGTGAACACTGAAGCTTTCTTT
CSASGQVNTEAFF
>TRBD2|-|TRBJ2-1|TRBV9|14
TGTGCCAGCAGCGCCCGGGAGGTCTACAATGAGCAGTTCTTC
CASSAREVYNEQFF
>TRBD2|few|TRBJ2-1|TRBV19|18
TGTGCCAGTAGTATAGATGGACTAGCGGGAGGGCCCTACAATGAGCAGTTCTTC
CASSIDGLAGGPYNEQFF
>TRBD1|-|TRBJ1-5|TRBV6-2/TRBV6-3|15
TGTGCCAGCAGCAGGGACAGCGGGAGCAATCAGCCCCAGCATTTT
CASSRDSGSNQPQHF
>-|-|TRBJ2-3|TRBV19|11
TGTGCCAGTAGTATACGGAATACGCAGTATTTT
CASSIRNTQYF